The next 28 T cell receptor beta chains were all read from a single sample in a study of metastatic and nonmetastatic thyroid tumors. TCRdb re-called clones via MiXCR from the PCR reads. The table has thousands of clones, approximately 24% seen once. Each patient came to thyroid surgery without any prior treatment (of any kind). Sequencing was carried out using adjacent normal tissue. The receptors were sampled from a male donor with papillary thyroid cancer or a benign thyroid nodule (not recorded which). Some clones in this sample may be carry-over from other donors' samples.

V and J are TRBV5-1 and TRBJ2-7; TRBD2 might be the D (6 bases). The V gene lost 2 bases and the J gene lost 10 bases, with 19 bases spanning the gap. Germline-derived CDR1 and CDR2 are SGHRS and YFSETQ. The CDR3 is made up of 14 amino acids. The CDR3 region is CASSFGGYDRDQYF. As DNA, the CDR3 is TGCGCCAGCAGCTTCGGAGGGTACGATCGCGATCAGTACTTC.

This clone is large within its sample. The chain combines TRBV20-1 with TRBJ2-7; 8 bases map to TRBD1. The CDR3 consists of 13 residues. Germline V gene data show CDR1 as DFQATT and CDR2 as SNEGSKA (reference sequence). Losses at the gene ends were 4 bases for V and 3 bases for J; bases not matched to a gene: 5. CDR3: CSAIRQGSYEQYF. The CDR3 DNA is TGCAGTGCTATACGACAGGGGAGCTACGAGCAGTACTTC.

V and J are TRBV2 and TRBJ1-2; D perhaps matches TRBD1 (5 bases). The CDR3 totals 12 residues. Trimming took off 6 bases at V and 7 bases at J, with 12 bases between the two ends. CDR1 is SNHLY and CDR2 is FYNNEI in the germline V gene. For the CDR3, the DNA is TGTGCCAGCAGCGGGGACGAAGGTGGCTACACCTTC. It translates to CASSGDEGGYTF.

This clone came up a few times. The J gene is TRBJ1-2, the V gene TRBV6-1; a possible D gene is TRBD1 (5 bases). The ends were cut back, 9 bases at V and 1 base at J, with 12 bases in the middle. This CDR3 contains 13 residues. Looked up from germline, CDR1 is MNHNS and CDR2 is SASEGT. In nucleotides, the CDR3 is TGTGCCAGTGCCAGGGTGGTTAACTATGGCTACACCTTC. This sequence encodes CASARVVNYGYTF.

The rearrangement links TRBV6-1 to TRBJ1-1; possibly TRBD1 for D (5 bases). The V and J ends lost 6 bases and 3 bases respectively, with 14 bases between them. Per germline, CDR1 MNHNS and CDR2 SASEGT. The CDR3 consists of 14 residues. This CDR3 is CASRNGGVDTEAFF. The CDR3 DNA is TGTGCCAGCAGAAACGGGGGAGTGGACACTGAAGCTTTCTTT.

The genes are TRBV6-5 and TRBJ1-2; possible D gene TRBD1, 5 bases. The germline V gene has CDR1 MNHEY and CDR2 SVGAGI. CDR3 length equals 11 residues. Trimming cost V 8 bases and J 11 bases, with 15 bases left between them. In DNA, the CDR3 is TGTGCCAGCGGATTCAATGACAGATACACCTTC. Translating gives CASGFNDRYTF.

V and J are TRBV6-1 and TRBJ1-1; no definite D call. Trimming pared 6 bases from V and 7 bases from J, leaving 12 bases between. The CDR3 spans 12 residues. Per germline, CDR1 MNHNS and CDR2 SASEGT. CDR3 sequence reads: CASRIDRLEAFF. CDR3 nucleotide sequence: TGTGCCAGCAGGATTGACCGCCTTGAAGCTTTCTTT.

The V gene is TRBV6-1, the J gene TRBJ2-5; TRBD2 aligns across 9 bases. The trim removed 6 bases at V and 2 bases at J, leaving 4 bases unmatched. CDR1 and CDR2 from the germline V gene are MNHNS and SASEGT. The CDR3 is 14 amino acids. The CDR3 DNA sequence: TGTGCCAGCAGGCGCGGGGGGGAGCAAGAGACCCAGTACTTC. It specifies CASRRGGEQETQYF.

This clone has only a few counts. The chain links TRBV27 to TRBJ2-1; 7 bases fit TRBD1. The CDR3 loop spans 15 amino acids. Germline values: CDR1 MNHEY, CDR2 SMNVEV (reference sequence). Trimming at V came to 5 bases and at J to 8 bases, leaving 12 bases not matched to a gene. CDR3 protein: CASSLQGIKGHEQFF. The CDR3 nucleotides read TGTGCCAGCAGTCTACAGGGGATCAAGGGGCATGAGCAGTTCTTC.

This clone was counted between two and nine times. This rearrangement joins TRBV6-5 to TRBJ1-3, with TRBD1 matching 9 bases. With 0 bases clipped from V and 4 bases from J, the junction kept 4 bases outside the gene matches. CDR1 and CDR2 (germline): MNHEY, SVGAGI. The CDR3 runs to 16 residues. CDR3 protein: CASSYSGTGIGNTIYF. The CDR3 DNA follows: TGTGCCAGCAGTTACTCCGGGACAGGGATAGGAAACACCATATATTTT.

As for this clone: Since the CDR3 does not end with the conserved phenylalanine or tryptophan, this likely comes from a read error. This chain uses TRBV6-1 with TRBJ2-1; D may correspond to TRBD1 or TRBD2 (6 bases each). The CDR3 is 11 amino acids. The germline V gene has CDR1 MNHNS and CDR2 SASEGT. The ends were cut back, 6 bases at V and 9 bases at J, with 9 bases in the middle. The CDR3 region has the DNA TGTGCCAGCAGGGGGGGCGGTGAGCAGTTCTCC. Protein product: CASRGGGEQFS.

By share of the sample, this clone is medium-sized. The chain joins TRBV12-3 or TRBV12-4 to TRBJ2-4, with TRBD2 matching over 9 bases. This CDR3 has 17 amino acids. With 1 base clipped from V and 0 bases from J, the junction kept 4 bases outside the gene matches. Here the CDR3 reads CASSLGASGVAKNIQYF. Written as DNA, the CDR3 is TGTGCCAGCAGTTTAGGGGCTAGCGGGGTAGCCAAAAACATTCAGTACTTC.

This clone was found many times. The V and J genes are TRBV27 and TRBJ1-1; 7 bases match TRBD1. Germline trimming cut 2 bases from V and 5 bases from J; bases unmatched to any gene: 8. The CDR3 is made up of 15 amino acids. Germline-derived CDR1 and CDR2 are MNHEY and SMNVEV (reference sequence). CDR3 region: CASSLSPSGGTEAFF. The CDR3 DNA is TGTGCCAGCAGTTTAAGCCCTTCAGGGGGGACTGAAGCTTTCTTT.

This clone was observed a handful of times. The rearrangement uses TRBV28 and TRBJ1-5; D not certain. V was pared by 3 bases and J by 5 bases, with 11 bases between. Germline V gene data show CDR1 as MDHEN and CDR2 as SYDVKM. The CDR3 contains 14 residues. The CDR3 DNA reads TGTGCCAGCAGTTTGGTGAGGTTCGATCAGCCCCAGCATTTT. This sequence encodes CASSLVRFDQPQHF. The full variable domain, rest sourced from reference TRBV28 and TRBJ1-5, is DVKVTQSSRYLVKRTGEKVFLECVQDMDHENMFWYRQDPGLGLRLIYFSYDVKMKEKGDIPEGYSVSREKKERFSLILESASTNQTSMYLCASSLVRFDQPQHFGDGTRLSIL.

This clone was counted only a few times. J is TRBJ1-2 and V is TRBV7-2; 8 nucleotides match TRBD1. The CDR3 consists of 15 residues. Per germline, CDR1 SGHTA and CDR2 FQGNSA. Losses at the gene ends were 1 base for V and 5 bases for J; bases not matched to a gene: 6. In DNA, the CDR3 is TGTGCCAGCAGCTTAGGGGGGACAGGTGAATATGGCTACACCTTC. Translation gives CASSLGGTGEYGYTF.

The CDR3 region has the DNA TGTGCCAGCAGCGGGGAAACTAGCGTGCAGTACTTC. This encodes CASSGETSVQYF. The chain links TRBV11-2 to TRBJ2-7; 7 bases are a match to TRBD2. V trimming: 5 bases; J trimming: 9 bases; junction bases outside the gene matches: 7. The CDR3 is 12 amino acids. CDR1 is SGHAT and CDR2 is FQNNGV in the germline V gene.

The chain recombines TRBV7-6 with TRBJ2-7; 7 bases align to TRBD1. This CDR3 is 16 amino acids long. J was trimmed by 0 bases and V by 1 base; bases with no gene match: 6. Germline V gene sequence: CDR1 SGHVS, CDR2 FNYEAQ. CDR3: CASSLGGQVVSYEQYF. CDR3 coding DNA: TGTGCCAGCAGCTTAGGTGGACAGGTCGTCTCCTACGAGCAGTACTTC.

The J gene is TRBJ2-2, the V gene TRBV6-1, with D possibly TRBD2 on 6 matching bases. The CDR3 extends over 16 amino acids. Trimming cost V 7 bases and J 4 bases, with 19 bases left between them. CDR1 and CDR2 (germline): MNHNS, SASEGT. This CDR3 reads CASIGAGGRGTGELFF. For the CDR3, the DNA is TGTGCCAGCATTGGGGCCGGGGGACGGGGCACCGGGGAGCTGTTTTTT.

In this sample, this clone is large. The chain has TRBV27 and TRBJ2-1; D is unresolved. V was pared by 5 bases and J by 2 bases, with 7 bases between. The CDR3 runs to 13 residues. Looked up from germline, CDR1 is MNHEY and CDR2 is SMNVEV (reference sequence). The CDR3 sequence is CASSGVPYNEQFF. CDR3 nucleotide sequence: TGTGCCAGCAGTGGGGTACCCTACAATGAGCAGTTCTTC.

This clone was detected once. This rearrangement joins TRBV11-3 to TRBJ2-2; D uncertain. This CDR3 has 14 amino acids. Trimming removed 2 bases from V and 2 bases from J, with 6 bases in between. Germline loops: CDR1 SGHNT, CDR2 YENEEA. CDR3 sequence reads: CASSLQINTGELFF. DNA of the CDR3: TGTGCCAGCAGCTTACAAATAAACACCGGGGAGCTGTTTTTT.

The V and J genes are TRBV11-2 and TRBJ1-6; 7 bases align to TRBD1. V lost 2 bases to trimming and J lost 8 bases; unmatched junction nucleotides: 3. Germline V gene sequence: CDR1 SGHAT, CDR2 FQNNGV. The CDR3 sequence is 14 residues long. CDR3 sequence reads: CASSLTGDDSPLHF. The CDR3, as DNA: TGTGCCAGCAGCTTAACAGGGGATGATTCACCCCTCCACTTT.

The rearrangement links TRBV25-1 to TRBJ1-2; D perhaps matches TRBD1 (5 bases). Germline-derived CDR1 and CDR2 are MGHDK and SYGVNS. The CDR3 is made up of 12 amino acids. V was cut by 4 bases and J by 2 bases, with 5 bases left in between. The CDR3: CASSAGNYGYTF. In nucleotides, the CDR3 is TGTGCCAGCAGTGCAGGGAACTATGGCTACACCTTC.

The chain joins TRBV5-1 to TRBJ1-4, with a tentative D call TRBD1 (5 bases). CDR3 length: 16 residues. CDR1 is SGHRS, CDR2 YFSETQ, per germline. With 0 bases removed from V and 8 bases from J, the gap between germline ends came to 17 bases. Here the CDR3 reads CASSLGVRERREKLFF. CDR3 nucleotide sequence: TGCGCCAGCAGCTTGGGGGTCAGGGAACGTAGAGAAAAACTGTTTTTT.

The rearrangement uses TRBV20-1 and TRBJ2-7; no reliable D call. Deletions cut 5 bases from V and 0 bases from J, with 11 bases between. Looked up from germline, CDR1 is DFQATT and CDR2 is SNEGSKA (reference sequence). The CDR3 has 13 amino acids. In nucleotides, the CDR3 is TGCAGTGCTGGCCGGCCGGCCTCCTACGAGCAGTACTTC. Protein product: CSAGRPASYEQYF.

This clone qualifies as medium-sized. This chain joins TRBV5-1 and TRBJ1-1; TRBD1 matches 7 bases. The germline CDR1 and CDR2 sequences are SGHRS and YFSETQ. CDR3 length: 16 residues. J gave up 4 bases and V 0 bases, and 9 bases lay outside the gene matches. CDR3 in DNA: TGCGCCAGCAGCTTGGGGTCGACAGGGTCGGGCACTGAAGCTTTCTTT. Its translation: CASSLGSTGSGTEAFF.

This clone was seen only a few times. DNA of the CDR3: TGTGCCAGCAGCTCCACCGGGACGGTCTACGAGCAGTACTTC. This translates into CASSSTGTVYEQYF. The chain employs TRBV7-8 and TRBJ2-7; D is tentatively TRBD1 or TRBD2 (5 bases each). Germline CDR1 SGHVS, CDR2 FQNEAQ. This CDR3 contains 14 residues. Trimming shortened V by 4 bases and J by 3 bases, and 13 bases separated the two germline ends.

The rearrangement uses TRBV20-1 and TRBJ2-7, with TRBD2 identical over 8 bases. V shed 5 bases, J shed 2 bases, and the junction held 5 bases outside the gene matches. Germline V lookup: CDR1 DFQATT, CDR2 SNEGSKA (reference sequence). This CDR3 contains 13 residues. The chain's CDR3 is CSALGRGAYEQYF. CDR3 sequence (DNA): TGCAGTGCTCTGGGGCGGGGGGCCTACGAGCAGTACTTC.

The CDR3 here is CASRTAGTGGTEAFF. The CDR3, as DNA: TGTGCCAGCAGAACCGCCGGGACAGGGGGCACTGAAGCTTTCTTT. V usage is TRBV28 and J usage is TRBJ1-1, with 11 bases matching TRBD1. The trim removed 6 bases at V and 4 bases at J, leaving 7 bases unmatched. The germline gives CDR1 MDHEN, CDR2 SYDVKM. The CDR3 consists of 15 residues.